This T cell receptor beta chain derives from a study of cytomegalovirus exposure and HLA in healthy donors. V shed 5 bases, J shed 1 base, and the junction held 7 bases outside the gene matches. Germline loops: CDR1 LNHDA, CDR2 SQIVND (reference sequence). This CDR3 region has 15 residues. 13 Jbeta primers and 60 Vbeta primers were used for the PCR. Clones were sequenced by immunoSEQ multiplex PCR, and TCRdb holds only the in-frame ones, with some missing. The profile shows 100,000 to 150,000 clones, roughly 75% of them singletons. This clone was recorded a few times. Antigen specificity is unknown. Study conclusions and caveats: CMV serostatus stood as the only immune exposure information on hand. The authors later found most CMV-associated TCR beta chains appeared HLA-restricted. In a later analysis, HLA-C alleles had the fewest associated TCRs, DRB1 alleles the most.

Sequenced: PBMCs. This rearrangement joins TRBV19 to TRBJ1-1, with 7 bases aligning to TRBD1. The sequence derives from a female donor in good health and CMV-seronegative. The CDR3 protein is CASSRGTVGNTEAFF. The CDR3 DNA reads TGTGCCAGTAGTCGCGGGACAGTAGGGAACACTGAAGCTTTCTTT.